This TCR beta chain was observed in a study of T cell responses to AZD1222 COVID-19 vaccine (dated by TCRdb to 2020 to 2023). For context, the study as a whole: AZD1222 recipients given second doses at about 4 weeks or at about 12 weeks were pooled, since spike-specific TCR depth and breadth were not found to differ between the two schedules. TCR sequencing was performed for about 250 trial participants, of whom approximately 200 were given two doses of AZD1222 and some 26 were given two doses of MenACWY control vaccine. Trial participants were enrolled by age into subgroups of 18-55, 56-69 and 70-plus years, and roughly 160, 29 and 62 TCR-sequenced participants, respectively, were included in these subgroups.

The time point label here, explained by the study, means: baseline before first vaccination. Vaccinee samples came from UK trials COV001 and COV002, including a single-blind randomized controlled phase 2/3 trial of AZD1222 (ChAdOx1 nCoV-19) in healthy adults. For TCRbeta chain sequencing, PBMC samples were collected from trial participants at day 0 and at day 28 after the second dose. The CDR3 regions of human TCRbeta chains were analyzed by immunosequencing. Concerning the study's data processing: TCRs in the repertoires were compared against a reference library of SARS-CoV-2-specific TCRs that had been generated with the MIRA antigen-specificity platform. Breadth was defined as the fraction of unique TCRs that were SARS-CoV-2-associated. Depth was defined as the fraction of total T cells that were SARS-CoV-2-associated. Using the MIRA data, each spike-specific TCR was assigned both to the spike region to which the TCR was reactive and to a CD4 or CD8 class. Log10-transformed breadth and depth values were compared by one-way ANOVA with Sidak's multiple comparisons tests. Not all clones reach the TCRdb copy of this immuneACCESS table, which keeps in-frame sequences only. Checked studies attribute under half of the gap to unresolved V genes and leave the rest unexplained. From that table come the V and J calls and clone size; the DNA was used to work out D and trimming. This sample gives about 160,000 clones in total; 91% of them show up just once. 1.5% to 2% of the sample goes to the ten largest clones.

As concerns this clone: Its antigen is not yet known. Per-base quality was not reported, and no clone a single base away is much larger than it.

Here is what the overall study found, with its caveats: Because no day 14 peak-response samples were available, repertoires were characterized only after the peak T cell response. Spike-specific TCR breadth and depth rose significantly after two AZD1222 doses compared with day 0 and with MenACWY recipients. Conclusions about previously exposed vaccinees were limited because only six or seven AZD1222 recipients were SARS-CoV-2 seropositive at baseline. Most participants were white British and females outnumbered males, and the authors suggested that clonal diversity may have been underestimated. In the small 56-69-year group, the increase in depth fell short of significance, most likely because of low power. Nearly half of unique spike-specific TCRs reportedly recognized epitopes outside regions mutated in the B.1.351 and B.1.1.7 variants. The vaccine-associated CD4 TCRs covered the entire spike protein, and the dominant responses fell in regions 160-218 and 743-854.

From its cysteine to its phenylalanine, the CDR3 spans 16 amino acids. Left in the record is the CDR3 DNA by itself, 48 bases read in frame from the first base. V and J are trimmed by 0 bases and 0 bases, and the gene matches miss 1 base of the junction. Per the germline V gene, SNHLY is the CDR1 and FYNNEI is the CDR2. The sequences come from peripheral blood, collected on day 0 of AZD1222 vaccination. The clonotype was recovered from an adult in good health. The chain links TRBV2 with TRBJ1-2, with 10 central nucleotides matching TRBD1. The nucleotide sequence reads as follows: TGTGCCAGCAGTGAAGCGGGGACAGGGGCTAACTATGGCTACACCTTC. Translated, this gives CASSEAGTGANYGYTF.